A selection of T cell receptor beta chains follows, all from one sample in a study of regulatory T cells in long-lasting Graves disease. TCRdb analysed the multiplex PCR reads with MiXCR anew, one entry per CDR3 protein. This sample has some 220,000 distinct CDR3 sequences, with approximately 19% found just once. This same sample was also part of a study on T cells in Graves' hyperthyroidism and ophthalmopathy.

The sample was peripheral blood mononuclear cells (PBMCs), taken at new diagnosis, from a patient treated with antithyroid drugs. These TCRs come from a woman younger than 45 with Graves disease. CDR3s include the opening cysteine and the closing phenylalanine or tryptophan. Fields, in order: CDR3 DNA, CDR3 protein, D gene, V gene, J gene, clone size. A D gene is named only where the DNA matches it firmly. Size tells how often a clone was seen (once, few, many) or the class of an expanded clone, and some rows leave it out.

CDR3nt: TGTGCCAGCAGCGTAGGGACTAGCGGGGGCTACAATGAGCAGTTCTTC
CDR3aa: CASSVGTSGGYNEQFF
d_gene: TRBD2
v_gene: TRBV9
j_gene: TRBJ2-1
abundance: -

CDR3nt: TGTGCCAGTAGTATATGGGGACAGGGCAATCAGCCCCAGCATTTT
CDR3aa: CASSIWGQGNQPQHF
d_gene: TRBD1
v_gene: TRBV19
j_gene: TRBJ1-5
abundance: -

CDR3nt: TGTGCCAGTAGGGACAGCCGATTAAACACTGAAGCTTTCTTT
CDR3aa: CASRDSRLNTEAFF
d_gene: -
v_gene: TRBV19
j_gene: TRBJ1-1
abundance: -

CDR3nt: TGTGCCAGCAGTTTTGTCGGCGTTCGTTCAGGGGGCAGAAACACCATATATTTT
CDR3aa: CASSFVGVRSGGRNTIYF
d_gene: TRBD1
v_gene: TRBV28
j_gene: TRBJ1-3
abundance: -

CDR3nt: TGTGCCAGCAGCCAAGATCTTACGAGGAACACTGAAGCTTTCTTT
CDR3aa: CASSQDLTRNTEAFF
d_gene: -
v_gene: TRBV3-1
j_gene: TRBJ1-1
abundance: -

CDR3nt: TGCAGTGCTAGGGGACGACAGGGAAATCAGCCCCAGCATTTT
CDR3aa: CSARGRQGNQPQHF
d_gene: TRBD1
v_gene: TRBV20-1
j_gene: TRBJ1-5
abundance: many

CDR3nt: TGTGCCAGCTCACCGTCATTGCCTAGCGGGCCTAGCACAGATACGCAGTATTTT
CDR3aa: CASSPSLPSGPSTDTQYF
d_gene: TRBD2
v_gene: TRBV18
j_gene: TRBJ2-3
abundance: many

CDR3nt: TGTGCCAGTAGTTCCTCGCGGACAGCATCTGGAAACACCATATATTTT
CDR3aa: CASSSSRTASGNTIYF
d_gene: -
v_gene: TRBV19
j_gene: TRBJ1-3
abundance: many

CDR3nt: TGTGCCAGCAGTCTCCTGACAGGGAACACCGGGGAGCTGTTTTTT
CDR3aa: CASSLLTGNTGELFF
d_gene: -
v_gene: TRBV12-3/TRBV12-4
j_gene: TRBJ2-2
abundance: many

CDR3nt: TGTGCCAGCAGTTTGAGGCAGGGGGCTAGCTACACCTTC
CDR3aa: CASSLRQGASYTF
d_gene: TRBD1
v_gene: TRBV12-3/TRBV12-4
j_gene: TRBJ1-2
abundance: many

CDR3nt: TGTGCCAGCAGCTTGAGACGGTACACTGAAGCTTTCTTT
CDR3aa: CASSLRRYTEAFF
d_gene: -
v_gene: TRBV11-2
j_gene: TRBJ1-1
abundance: medium-sized

CDR3nt: TGTGCCATCAGTGGGGGACAGGGTGACGAGCAGTACTTC
CDR3aa: CAISGGQGDEQYF
d_gene: TRBD1
v_gene: TRBV10-3
j_gene: TRBJ2-7
abundance: -

CDR3nt: TGTGCCAGCAGGGACCCCTCCTATAATTCACCCCTCCACTTT
CDR3aa: CASRDPSYNSPLHF
d_gene: -
v_gene: TRBV2
j_gene: TRBJ1-6
abundance: -

CDR3nt: TGTGCCAGCAGTCCCACCGGGCCCCACGAGCAGTACTTC
CDR3aa: CASSPTGPHEQYF
d_gene: -
v_gene: TRBV3-1
j_gene: TRBJ2-7
abundance: few

CDR3nt: TGTGCCAGCAGTTTATACACAGATACGCAGTATTTT
CDR3aa: CASSLYTDTQYF
d_gene: -
v_gene: TRBV28
j_gene: TRBJ2-3
abundance: many

CDR3nt: TGCGCCAGCAGCCGGGGGGGAGATATCGCAGATACGCAGTATTTT
CDR3aa: CASSRGGDIADTQYF
d_gene: TRBD2
v_gene: TRBV5-1
j_gene: TRBJ2-3
abundance: -

CDR3nt: TGTGCCAGCTCACCAACGGATGAAAAACTGTTTTTT
CDR3aa: CASSPTDEKLFF
d_gene: -
v_gene: TRBV18
j_gene: TRBJ1-4
abundance: many

CDR3nt: TGTGCCAGCAGTTCAGGGGGCACTGGAAACACCATATATTTT
CDR3aa: CASSSGGTGNTIYF
d_gene: TRBD1
v_gene: TRBV6-5
j_gene: TRBJ1-3
abundance: many

CDR3nt: TGTGCCAGTAGCCCGACGGCGACCAAAAACATTCAGTACTTC
CDR3aa: CASSPTATKNIQYF
d_gene: -
v_gene: TRBV19
j_gene: TRBJ2-4
abundance: -

CDR3nt: TGTGCCAGTAGTATAGTCGCGGCAGATACGCAGTATTTT
CDR3aa: CASSIVAADTQYF
d_gene: -
v_gene: TRBV19
j_gene: TRBJ2-3
abundance: many

CDR3nt: TGTGCCAGCAAGGGTAGGAGGGATAGCAATCAGCCCCAGCATTTT
CDR3aa: CASKGRRDSNQPQHF
d_gene: -
v_gene: TRBV2
j_gene: TRBJ1-5
abundance: many

CDR3nt: TGCGCCAGCAGTCCGGGACAGGGGGCTTCGGCAGCTTTCTTT
CDR3aa: CASSPGQGASAAFF
d_gene: TRBD1
v_gene: TRBV10-1
j_gene: TRBJ1-1
abundance: many

CDR3nt: TGCAGTGTTGAGGGGGCCCAAGAGACCCAGTACTTC
CDR3aa: CSVEGAQETQYF
d_gene: TRBD1
v_gene: TRBV20-1
j_gene: TRBJ2-5
abundance: many

CDR3nt: TGTGCCAGGCACACTTCTCAAGGGGGGGGAGTCGAGACCCAGTACTTC
CDR3aa: CARHTSQGGGVETQYF
d_gene: -
v_gene: TRBV2
j_gene: TRBJ2-5
abundance: many

CDR3nt: TGTGCCATCAGTGAGTCCTTACTCCTACTTAATCAGCCCCAGCATTTT
CDR3aa: CAISESLLLLNQPQHF
d_gene: -
v_gene: TRBV10-3
j_gene: TRBJ1-5
abundance: many

CDR3nt: TGTGCCAGTATAAGCGGGAGGAGCTACGAGCAGTACTTC
CDR3aa: CASISGRSYEQYF
d_gene: TRBD2
v_gene: TRBV28
j_gene: TRBJ2-7
abundance: many

CDR3nt: TGCAGTGCTAGACGGAGGCGAGATCCCTCCTACGAGCAGTACTTC
CDR3aa: CSARRRRDPSYEQYF
d_gene: -
v_gene: TRBV20-1
j_gene: TRBJ2-7
abundance: -

CDR3nt: TGTGCCAGCAGTTGGGAAAGGGGAGGGAATTCACCCCTCCACTTT
CDR3aa: CASSWERGGNSPLHF
d_gene: -
v_gene: TRBV28
j_gene: TRBJ1-6
abundance: many

CDR3nt: TGTGCCAGCAGCTCCGAAACCTACGAGCAGTACTTC
CDR3aa: CASSSETYEQYF
d_gene: -
v_gene: TRBV11-2
j_gene: TRBJ2-7
abundance: -

CDR3nt: TGCAGTGCACCGGGACAGGGGCAAGAGACCCAGTACTTC
CDR3aa: CSAPGQGQETQYF
d_gene: TRBD1
v_gene: TRBV20-1
j_gene: TRBJ2-5
abundance: many

CDR3nt: TGTGCCAGCAGTTCCAACCTAGACCTCTGGCGATCAGATACGCAGTATTTT
CDR3aa: CASSSNLDLWRSDTQYF
d_gene: -
v_gene: TRBV27
j_gene: TRBJ2-3
abundance: many

CDR3nt: TGTGCCAGTAGTATACTTTTCGGACAGGACATCGCTGGGGCCAACGTCCTGACTTTC
CDR3aa: CASSILFGQDIAGANVLTF
d_gene: TRBD1
v_gene: TRBV19
j_gene: TRBJ2-6
abundance: -

CDR3nt: TGTGCCAGCAGCTTAAATCAGATGAACACTGAAGCTTTCTTT
CDR3aa: CASSLNQMNTEAFF
d_gene: -
v_gene: TRBV7-9
j_gene: TRBJ1-1
abundance: -

CDR3nt: TGTGCCAGCAGTTTTGAGGGAGGGAACACTGAAGCTTTCTTT
CDR3aa: CASSFEGGNTEAFF
d_gene: -
v_gene: TRBV27
j_gene: TRBJ1-1
abundance: few

CDR3nt: TGTGCCAGCAGCGTAGAAGGGATCTCCTACAATGAGCAGTTCTTC
CDR3aa: CASSVEGISYNEQFF
d_gene: -
v_gene: TRBV9
j_gene: TRBJ2-1
abundance: many